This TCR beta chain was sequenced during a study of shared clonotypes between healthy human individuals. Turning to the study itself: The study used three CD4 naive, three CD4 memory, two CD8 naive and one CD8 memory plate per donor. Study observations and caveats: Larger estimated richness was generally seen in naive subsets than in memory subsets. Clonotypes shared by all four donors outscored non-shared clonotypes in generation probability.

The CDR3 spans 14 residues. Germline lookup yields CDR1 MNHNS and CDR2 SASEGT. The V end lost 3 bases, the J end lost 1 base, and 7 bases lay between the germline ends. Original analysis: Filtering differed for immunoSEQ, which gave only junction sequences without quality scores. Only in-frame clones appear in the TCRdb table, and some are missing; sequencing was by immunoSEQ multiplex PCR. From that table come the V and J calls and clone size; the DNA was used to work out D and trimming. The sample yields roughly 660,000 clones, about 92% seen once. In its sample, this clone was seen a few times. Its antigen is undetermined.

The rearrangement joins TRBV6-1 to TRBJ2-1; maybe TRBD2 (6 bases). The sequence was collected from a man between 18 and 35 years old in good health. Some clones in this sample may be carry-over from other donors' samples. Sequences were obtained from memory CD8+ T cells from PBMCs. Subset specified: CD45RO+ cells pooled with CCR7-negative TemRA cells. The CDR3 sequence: CASSEGGSYNEQFF. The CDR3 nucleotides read TGTGCCAGCAGTGAGGGGGGTTCCTACAATGAGCAGTTCTTC.